These 2 T cell receptor beta chains were sequenced from one sample in a study of graft-versus-host responses after intestinal transplantation (dated by TCRdb to 2020 to 2022). Library method: the immunoSEQ multiplex PCR assay. In TCRdb, the immuneACCESS table is reduced to in-frame sequences with V and J assigned. These tables do not hold every clone; where another copy was compared, an unresolved V gene accounts for under half, and the others remain unexplained. The sample table shows nearly 110,000 clones, and 87% are seen once. The ten largest clonotypes hold less than 0.85% of the sample. This sample's time point label indicates: cells obtained before transplantation from donor or recipient. These TCRs are of unknown antigen specificity. Specimen: unstimulated CD4+ T cells sorted from spleen or lymph node cells, collected before transplant. The receptors come from a human donor who was the organ donor for an intestinal transplant.

This sequence joins TRBV2 and TRBJ1-5; D call uncertain. Deletions cut 5 bases from V and 3 bases from J, with 11 bases between. CDR1 and CDR2 (germline): SNHLY, FYNNEI. CDR3 length: 14 amino acids. The CDR3 region has the DNA TGTGCCAGCAGTTACAGACCGATCAATCAGCCCCAGCATTTT. Protein sequence: CASSYRPINQPQHF.

V usage is TRBV4-1 and J usage is TRBJ2-7; the match to TRBD1 covers 9 bases. CDR3 size: 15 residues. Unmatched junction bases numbered 4, after V lost 4 bases and J lost 0 bases. CDR1 is MGHRA and CDR2 is YSYEKL in the germline V gene. This CDR3 reads CASSLRTGASYEQYF. The CDR3 bases are TGCGCCAGCAGCCTAAGGACAGGGGCCTCCTACGAGCAGTACTTC.